This TCR beta chain was sequenced in a study of T cells in narcolepsy. This CDR3 is 16 amino acids long. Germline V gene lookup returns CDR1 SGHRS and CDR2 YFSETQ. V dropped 0 bases and J dropped 5 bases, with 14 bases sitting between them. Generated by immunoSEQ multiplex PCR, the TCRdb table keeps only in-frame clones and is missing some. Among about 35,000 clones listed, 65% to 85% were seen once. This receptor was identified in a human donor in good health. The chain carries TRBV5-1 and TRBJ1-4, with D unresolved. Sequences were obtained from memory (CD45RA-) CD4+ T cells from blood. The CDR3 DNA is TGCGCCAGCAGCTTGGCCATTGGGGTCTCCAATGAAAAACTGTTTTTT. This encodes CASSLAIGVSNEKLFF.